The rows below give T cell receptor beta chains drawn from one sample of a study of human T cells and chemical hapten exposure. TCRdb re-called the RACE reads with MiXCR, one entry per CDR3 protein. The sample yields around 80,000 distinct CDR3 sequences, about 6.3% seen once. Here the sequenced sample was whole blood, taken in connection with sensitization to the hapten diphenylcyclopropenone (DPC). All receptors derive from a woman between 25 and 40 years old with alopecia areata. Some clones in this sample may be carry-over from other donors' samples. CDR3s include the opening cysteine and the closing phenylalanine or tryptophan.

j_call | v_call | cdr3_length | cdr3_aa
TRBJ2-1 | TRBV18 | 16 | CASLTYPGLATNEQFF
TRBJ1-4 | TRBV27 | 14 | CASSLRGYNEKLFF
TRBJ2-3 | TRBV6-1 | 16 | CASSVTGQVWADTQYF
TRBJ2-3 | TRBV29-1 | 12 | CSVEAGTDTQYF
TRBJ1-2 | TRBV5-1 | 14 | CASSLGDGYYGYTF
TRBJ2-5 | TRBV20-1 | 17 | CSARDIPGQESQETQYF
TRBJ1-1 | TRBV5-1 | 13 | CASSVTENTEAFF
TRBJ1-1 | TRBV5-5 | 13 | CASSSLQGSEAFF
TRBJ1-2 | TRBV2 | 16 | CASSPPQRGSLDGYTF
TRBJ2-3 | TRBV12-5 | 12 | CASGYRGDTQYF
TRBJ2-7 | TRBV20-1 | 15 | CSAHSGTGGNYEQYF
TRBJ1-5 | TRBV4-2 | 15 | CASSQDVEGAQPQHF
TRBJ2-2 | TRBV19 | 16 | CASSIRQPSSTGELFF
TRBJ2-3 | TRBV10-1 | 15 | CASSELAGSPDTQYF
TRBJ2-1 | TRBV11-2 | 14 | CASSPTGGDNEQFF
TRBJ1-1 | TRBV7-9 | 15 | CASSLEGMEARLPSF
TRBJ2-3 | TRBV7-2 | 12 | CASSLLSDTQYF
TRBJ2-3 | TRBV3-1 | 14 | CASSQSSATDTQYF
TRBJ1-1 | TRBV5-1 | 13 | CASSFGGAAEAFF
TRBJ2-1 | TRBV12-5 | 13 | CASGLVQGGEQFF
TRBJ1-5 | TRBV20-1 | 13 | CSARRAGNQPQHF
TRBJ1-5 | TRBV18 | 15 | CASSSDANSNQPQHF
TRBJ1-2 | TRBV2 | 13 | CASIPVVAGGYTF
TRBJ1-6 | TRBV19 | 14 | CASSRIENNSPLHF
TRBJ2-7 | TRBV14 | 11 | CASSSASEQYF
TRBJ2-7 | TRBV29-1 | 12 | CSVSWTVYEQYF
TRBJ1-1 | TRBV7-9 | 12 | CASSWTVGEAFF
TRBJ2-7 | TRBV13 | 15 | CASSLGWRGAGEQYF
TRBJ2-2 | TRBV12-3/TRBV12-4 | 14 | CASSPGGGTGELFF
TRBJ2-1 | TRBV20-1 | 19 | CSARNTIRTSGGAKNEQFF
TRBJ1-2 | TRBV5-1 | 13 | CASSWGDNYGYTF
TRBJ2-1 | TRBV3-1 | 18 | CASSQITSGGAVYNEQFF
TRBJ2-6 | TRBV15 | 16 | CATSRGRQEGANVLTF
TRBJ1-1 | TRBV29-1 | 15 | CSVVIGTGGSFEAFF
TRBJ1-1 | TRBV7-9 | 13 | CASSLDGGDEAFF
TRBJ2-1 | TRBV24-1 | 15 | CATSEAGTSGVGQFF
TRBJ2-2 | TRBV25-1 | 14 | CASSARLNTGELFF
TRBJ2-1 | TRBV7-2 | 16 | CASSLAGGTVANEQFF
TRBJ1-1 | TRBV18 | 14 | CASSVAFQGTEAFF
TRBJ2-7 | TRBV3-1 | 13 | CASSQWNPYEQYF
TRBJ1-1 | TRBV7-3 | 13 | CASSTDSGTEAFF